The rows below give T cell receptor beta chains drawn from one sample of a study of T cell responses to AZD1222 COVID-19 vaccine. Some clones are missing from TCRdb's copy, which holds only in-frame ones; the method was immunoSEQ multiplex PCR. Of hundreds of thousands of clones detected, more than 85% appear once; the ten largest clones hold 0.95% to 1.1%. The sequences come from peripheral blood, collected on day 0 of MenACWY control vaccination. These TCRs come from an adult in good health. Each CDR3 is given with its conserved first and last residue. The D gene is left open where the match is weak. Clone size is given for some rows only: seen once, a few or many times, or a class if the clone is expanded.

d_gene: -
j_gene: TRBJ1-1
abundance: -
v_gene: TRBV6-2/TRBV6-3
CDR3aa: CASSYFPEGSTEAFF
CDR3nt: TGTGCCAGCAGTTACTTCCCTGAAGGGAGCACTGAAGCTTTCTTT

d_gene: -
j_gene: TRBJ2-7
abundance: -
v_gene: TRBV4-1
CDR3aa: CASSQVSGMEQYF
CDR3nt: TGCGCCAGCAGCCAAGTAAGCGGTATGGAGCAGTACTTC

d_gene: TRBD1
j_gene: TRBJ1-1
abundance: -
v_gene: TRBV6-6
CDR3aa: CASSDPPRTGQAFF
CDR3nt: TGTGCCAGCAGTGACCCACCCCGGACAGGGCAAGCTTTCTTT

d_gene: -
j_gene: TRBJ1-4
abundance: -
v_gene: TRBV18
CDR3aa: CASSPPGGLNEKLFF
CDR3nt: TGTGCCAGCTCACCACCGGGAGGGCTTAATGAAAAACTGTTTTTT

d_gene: -
j_gene: TRBJ1-4
abundance: few
v_gene: TRBV6-1
CDR3aa: CASSEAEYATNEKLFF
CDR3nt: TGTGCCAGCAGTGAAGCAGAATATGCAACTAATGAAAAACTGTTTTTT

d_gene: -
j_gene: TRBJ1-5
abundance: -
v_gene: TRBV6-5
CDR3aa: CASRDDRFNQPQHF
CDR3nt: TGTGCCAGCAGGGACGACAGGTTCAATCAGCCCCAGCATTTT

d_gene: -
j_gene: TRBJ1-1
abundance: -
v_gene: TRBV27
CDR3aa: CASSPSAAYLNTEAFF
CDR3nt: TGTGCCAGCAGTCCATCCGCGGCATACCTGAACACTGAAGCTTTCTTT

d_gene: -
j_gene: TRBJ2-3
abundance: -
v_gene: TRBV10-1
CDR3aa: CASSVVRVGQDTQYF
CDR3nt: TGCGCCAGCAGTGTGGTGAGAGTGGGGCAAGATACGCAGTATTTT

d_gene: -
j_gene: TRBJ1-2
abundance: -
v_gene: TRBV21-1
CDR3aa: CASSNRGGNYGYTF
CDR3nt: TGTGCCAGCAGCAATCGGGGGGGGAACTATGGCTACACCTTC

d_gene: -
j_gene: TRBJ1-6
abundance: once
v_gene: TRBV7-9
CDR3aa: CASSLVRSSYNSPLHF
CDR3nt: TGTGCCAGCAGCTTAGTTAGAAGCTCCTATAATTCACCCCTCCACTTT

d_gene: -
j_gene: TRBJ1-5
abundance: -
v_gene: TRBV19
CDR3aa: CASRGGARGQRSNQPQHF
CDR3nt: TGTGCCAGTAGGGGCGGGGCAAGGGGCCAGCGGTCAAATCAGCCCCAGCATTTT

d_gene: -
j_gene: TRBJ1-3
abundance: -
v_gene: TRBV6-4
CDR3aa: CAGHGGGDGNTIYF
CDR3nt: TGTGCCGGACATGGGGGGGGTGATGGAAACACCATATATTTT

d_gene: TRBD2
j_gene: TRBJ2-7
abundance: -
v_gene: TRBV7-9
CDR3aa: CASSAFTLGAGVSYEQYF
CDR3nt: TGTGCCAGCAGCGCATTTACACTGGGAGCGGGGGTTTCCTACGAGCAGTACTTC

d_gene: -
j_gene: TRBJ1-1
abundance: -
v_gene: TRBV28
CDR3aa: CASSLAQNTEAFF
CDR3nt: TGTGCCAGCAGTTTGGCCCAGAACACTGAAGCTTTCTTT

d_gene: TRBD1
j_gene: TRBJ1-3
abundance: -
v_gene: TRBV3-1/TRBV3-2
CDR3aa: CASTGTAGNTIYF
CDR3nt: TGTGCCAGCACCGGGACAGCCGGAAACACCATATATTTT

d_gene: -
j_gene: TRBJ1-5
abundance: -
v_gene: TRBV14
CDR3aa: CASSQDIRTPQHF
CDR3nt: TGTGCCAGCAGCCAAGATATTCGGACGCCCCAGCATTTT

d_gene: -
j_gene: TRBJ1-1
abundance: -
v_gene: TRBV5-1
CDR3aa: CASALTEGMNTEAFF
CDR3nt: TGCGCCAGCGCCCTCACAGAGGGCATGAACACTGAAGCTTTCTTT

d_gene: TRBD1
j_gene: TRBJ2-3
abundance: -
v_gene: TRBV6-6
CDR3aa: CASNNRGTYTDTQYF
CDR3nt: TGTGCCAGCAACAACAGGGGGACCTACACAGATACGCAGTATTTT

d_gene: TRBD1
j_gene: TRBJ2-7
abundance: once
v_gene: TRBV2
CDR3aa: CASSVEGTGGLGEQYF
CDR3nt: TGTGCCAGCAGCGTTGAAGGGACAGGGGGCTTGGGGGAGCAGTACTTC

d_gene: TRBD2
j_gene: TRBJ2-1
abundance: once
v_gene: TRBV28
CDR3aa: CASSRAGGYNEQFF
CDR3nt: TGTGCCAGCAGTAGGGCGGGGGGGTACAATGAGCAGTTCTTC

d_gene: TRBD2
j_gene: TRBJ2-3
abundance: -
v_gene: TRBV2
CDR3aa: CASTEQPAGGGTDTQYF
CDR3nt: TGTGCCAGCACCGAACAGCCAGCGGGGGGTGGCACAGATACGCAGTATTTT

d_gene: -
j_gene: TRBJ1-5
abundance: -
v_gene: TRBV6-5
CDR3aa: CASTWAWNQPQHF
CDR3nt: TGTGCCAGCACCTGGGCCTGGAATCAGCCCCAGCATTTT

d_gene: TRBD2
j_gene: TRBJ2-7
abundance: -
v_gene: TRBV20-1
CDR3aa: CSASRTSGGPYEQYF
CDR3nt: TGCAGTGCTAGTCGTACTAGCGGGGGGCCCTACGAGCAGTACTTC

d_gene: -
j_gene: TRBJ1-1
abundance: -
v_gene: TRBV5-6
CDR3aa: CASSLGGEAEAFF
CDR3nt: TGTGCCAGCAGCTTGGGTGGGGAGGCTGAAGCTTTCTTT

d_gene: -
j_gene: TRBJ1-4
abundance: -
v_gene: TRBV6-5
CDR3aa: CASSRQPTNEKLFF
CDR3nt: TGTGCCAGCAGCCGACAGCCAACTAATGAAAAACTGTTTTTT

d_gene: -
j_gene: TRBJ1-6
abundance: -
v_gene: TRBV18
CDR3aa: CASSPLTPQAVNSPLHF
CDR3nt: TGTGCCAGCTCACCACTCACGCCCCAGGCCGTAAATTCACCCCTCCACTTT

d_gene: -
j_gene: TRBJ1-1
abundance: -
v_gene: TRBV19
CDR3aa: CASRGWGDTEAFF
CDR3nt: TGTGCCAGTAGGGGTTGGGGGGACACTGAAGCTTTCTTT

d_gene: -
j_gene: TRBJ1-3
abundance: -
v_gene: TRBV4-3
CDR3aa: CASSHGLARNTIYF
CDR3nt: TGCGCCAGCAGCCATGGTTTGGCGCGAAACACCATATATTTT

d_gene: TRBD1
j_gene: TRBJ1-2
abundance: once
v_gene: TRBV5-6
CDR3aa: CASGETGGNGYTF
CDR3nt: TGTGCCAGCGGTGAGACAGGGGGCAATGGCTACACCTTC

d_gene: -
j_gene: TRBJ1-2
abundance: -
v_gene: TRBV30
CDR3aa: CAWTTRANGYTF
CDR3nt: TGTGCCTGGACGACCAGGGCCAATGGCTACACCTTC

d_gene: -
j_gene: TRBJ1-1
abundance: -
v_gene: TRBV7-8
CDR3aa: CASSLAGRKNTEAFF
CDR3nt: TGTGCCAGCAGCTTAGCGGGCCGAAAGAACACTGAAGCTTTCTTT

d_gene: -
j_gene: TRBJ2-2
abundance: once
v_gene: TRBV12-3/TRBV12-4
CDR3aa: CASRGTSTGELFF
CDR3nt: TGTGCCAGCAGGGGGACATCTACCGGGGAGCTGTTTTTT

d_gene: -
j_gene: TRBJ1-2
abundance: -
v_gene: TRBV30
CDR3aa: CAWRVSIYGYTF
CDR3nt: TGTGCCTGGAGGGTCAGCATCTATGGCTACACCTTC

d_gene: -
j_gene: TRBJ1-6
abundance: -
v_gene: TRBV6-2/TRBV6-3
CDR3aa: CASSYSSHRVSPLHF
CDR3nt: TGTGCCAGCAGTTACTCGAGTCACAGAGTTTCACCCCTCCACTTT

d_gene: -
j_gene: TRBJ1-4
abundance: -
v_gene: TRBV27
CDR3aa: CASSLRGSRTNEKLFF
CDR3nt: TGTGCCAGCAGTTTAAGAGGGAGCAGAACTAATGAAAAACTGTTTTTT

d_gene: -
j_gene: TRBJ1-2
abundance: -
v_gene: TRBV4-1
CDR3aa: CASSQDPLDYGYTF
CDR3nt: TGCGCCAGCAGCCAAGATCCGCTCGACTATGGCTACACCTTC

d_gene: TRBD1
j_gene: TRBJ2-1
abundance: -
v_gene: TRBV6-6
CDR3aa: CASRDTGTGNEQFF
CDR3nt: TGTGCCAGCAGGGACACCGGGACAGGGAATGAGCAGTTCTTC

d_gene: TRBD1
j_gene: TRBJ1-3
abundance: once
v_gene: TRBV24-1
CDR3aa: CATSDKANIPRQGSGNTIYF
CDR3nt: TGTGCCACCAGTGATAAAGCAAATATCCCCAGACAGGGATCCGGAAACACCATATATTTT

d_gene: -
j_gene: TRBJ1-2
abundance: once
v_gene: TRBV24-1
CDR3aa: CATSGLSREGYGYTF
CDR3nt: TGTGCCACCAGTGGCCTCTCCAGGGAGGGCTATGGCTACACCTTC

d_gene: TRBD1
j_gene: TRBJ1-3
abundance: -
v_gene: TRBV3-1/TRBV3-2
CDR3aa: CASSPGTASGNTIYF
CDR3nt: TGTGCCAGCAGCCCTGGGACAGCCTCTGGAAACACCATATATTTT

d_gene: -
j_gene: TRBJ1-2
abundance: -
v_gene: TRBV6-2/TRBV6-3
CDR3aa: CASSSPGLELGGYTF
CDR3nt: TGTGCCAGCAGTTCCCCGGGACTCGAACTAGGAGGCTACACCTTC

d_gene: -
j_gene: TRBJ1-2
abundance: -
v_gene: TRBV29-1
CDR3aa: CSVGSGRGTYGYTF
CDR3nt: TGCAGCGTTGGGAGCGGTCGGGGGACCTATGGCTACACCTTC

d_gene: -
j_gene: TRBJ1-5
abundance: -
v_gene: TRBV27
CDR3aa: CASSPLGNQPQHF
CDR3nt: TGTGCCAGCAGTCCTTTGGGCAATCAGCCCCAGCATTTT

d_gene: TRBD1
j_gene: TRBJ2-5
abundance: -
v_gene: TRBV5-1
CDR3aa: CASSLVGQVEQETQYF
CDR3nt: TGCGCCAGCAGCTTGGTCGGACAGGTAGAGCAGGAGACCCAGTACTTC

d_gene: -
j_gene: TRBJ1-1
abundance: -
v_gene: TRBV18
CDR3aa: CASSPKGGNTEAFF
CDR3nt: TGTGCCAGCTCACCAAAGGGGGGGAACACTGAAGCTTTCTTT

d_gene: TRBD2
j_gene: TRBJ2-1
abundance: -
v_gene: TRBV5-4
CDR3aa: CASSLGAGGARGDEQFF
CDR3nt: TGTGCCAGCAGCTTGGGCGCCGGGGGAGCCCGGGGGGATGAGCAGTTCTTC

d_gene: -
j_gene: TRBJ1-5
abundance: -
v_gene: TRBV7-3
CDR3aa: CASSSLVDSNQPQHF
CDR3nt: TGTGCCAGCAGCTCCTTGGTTGATAGCAATCAGCCCCAGCATTTT

d_gene: -
j_gene: TRBJ1-2
abundance: -
v_gene: TRBV2
CDR3aa: CASTTGTNYGYTF
CDR3nt: TGTGCCAGCACTACAGGAACTAACTATGGCTACACCTTC